The T cell receptor beta chain under discussion was sequenced for a study of cytomegalovirus exposure and HLA in healthy donors. 13 Jbeta primers and 60 Vbeta primers were used for the PCR. Profiled with immunoSEQ multiplex PCR; TCRdb holds only in-frame clones, not every one. Of 65,000 to 70,000 clones in the sample, about 75% were seen once. The germline CDR1 and CDR2 sequences are MRHNA and SNTAGT. V shed 3 bases and J 3 bases; nucleotides not matched to a gene: 2. The CDR3 is made up of 15 amino acids. Sequences were obtained from PBMCs. This chain joins TRBV6-4 and TRBJ2-3; 11 bases line up with TRBD2. The clonotype comes from a woman aged 25 to 39 in good health and CMV-seropositive. The chain's CDR3 is CASSEIAGGTDTQYF. The CDR3 nucleotides are TGTGCCAGCAGTGAGATAGCGGGAGGGACAGATACGCAGTATTTT.